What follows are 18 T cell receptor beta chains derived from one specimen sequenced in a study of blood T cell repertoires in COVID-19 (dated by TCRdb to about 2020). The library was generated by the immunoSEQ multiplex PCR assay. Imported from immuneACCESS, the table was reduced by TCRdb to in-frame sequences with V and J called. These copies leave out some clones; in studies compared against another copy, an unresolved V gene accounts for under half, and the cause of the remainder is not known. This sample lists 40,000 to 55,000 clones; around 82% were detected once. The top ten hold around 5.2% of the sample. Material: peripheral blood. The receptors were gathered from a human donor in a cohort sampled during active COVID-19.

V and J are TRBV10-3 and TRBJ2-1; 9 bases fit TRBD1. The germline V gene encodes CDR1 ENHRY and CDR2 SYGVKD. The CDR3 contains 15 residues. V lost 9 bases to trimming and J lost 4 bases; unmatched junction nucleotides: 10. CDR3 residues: CAISTGTGRYNEQFF. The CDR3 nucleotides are TGTGCCATTAGCACCGGGACAGGGAGATACAATGAGCAGTTCTTC.

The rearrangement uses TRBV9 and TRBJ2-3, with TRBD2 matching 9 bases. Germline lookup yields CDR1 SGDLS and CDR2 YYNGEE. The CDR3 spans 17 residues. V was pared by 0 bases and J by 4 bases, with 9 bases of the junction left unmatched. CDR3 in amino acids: CASSVGVGGGASDTQYF. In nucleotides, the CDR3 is TGTGCCAGCAGCGTAGGAGTTGGCGGGGGGGCATCAGATACGCAGTATTTT. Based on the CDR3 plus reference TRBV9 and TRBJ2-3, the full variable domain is DSGVTQTPKHLITATGQRVTLRCSPRSGDLSVYWYQQSLDQGLQFLIQYYNGEERAKGNILERFSAQQFPDLHSELNLSSLELGDSALYFCASSVGVGGGASDTQYFGPGTRLTVL.

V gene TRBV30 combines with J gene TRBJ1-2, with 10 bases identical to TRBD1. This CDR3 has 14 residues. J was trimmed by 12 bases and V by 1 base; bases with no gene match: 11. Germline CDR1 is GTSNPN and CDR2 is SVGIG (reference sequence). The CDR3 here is CAWSDYLGTGVDTF. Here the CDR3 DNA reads TGTGCCTGGAGTGACTACCTCGGGACAGGGGTCGACACCTTC.

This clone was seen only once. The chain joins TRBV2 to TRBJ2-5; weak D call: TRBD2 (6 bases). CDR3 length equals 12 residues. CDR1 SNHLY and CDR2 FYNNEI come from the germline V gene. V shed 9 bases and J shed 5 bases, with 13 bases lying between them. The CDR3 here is CASWGVGETQYF. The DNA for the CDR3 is TGTGCCAGTTGGGGGGTAGGGGAGACCCAGTACTTC.

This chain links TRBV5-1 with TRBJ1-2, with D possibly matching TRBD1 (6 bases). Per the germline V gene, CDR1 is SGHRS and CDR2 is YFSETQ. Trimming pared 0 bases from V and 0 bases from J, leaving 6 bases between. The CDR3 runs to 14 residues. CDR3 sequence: CASSLEGANYGYTF. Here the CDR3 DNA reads TGCGCCAGCAGCTTGGAGGGGGCTAACTATGGCTACACCTTC. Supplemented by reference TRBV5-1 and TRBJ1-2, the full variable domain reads KAGVTQTPRYLIKTRGQQVTLSCSPISGHRSVSWYQQTPGQGLQFLFEYFSETQRNKGNFPGRFSGRQFSNSRSEMNVSTLELGDSALYLCASSLEGANYGYTFGSGTRLTVV.

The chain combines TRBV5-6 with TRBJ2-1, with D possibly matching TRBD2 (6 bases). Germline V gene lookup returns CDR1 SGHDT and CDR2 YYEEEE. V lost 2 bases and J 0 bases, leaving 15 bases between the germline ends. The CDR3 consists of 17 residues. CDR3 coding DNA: TGTGCCAGCAGCTTCACCGTCGGGACTCTCTCCTACAATGAGCAGTTCTTC. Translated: CASSFTVGTLSYNEQFF.

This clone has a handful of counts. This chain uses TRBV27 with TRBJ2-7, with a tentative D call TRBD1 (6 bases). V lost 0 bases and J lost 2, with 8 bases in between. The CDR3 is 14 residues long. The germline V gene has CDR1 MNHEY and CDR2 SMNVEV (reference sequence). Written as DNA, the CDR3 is TGTGCCAGCAGTTTATCGGGGGCCACCTACGAGCAGTACTTC. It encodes CASSLSGATYEQYF.

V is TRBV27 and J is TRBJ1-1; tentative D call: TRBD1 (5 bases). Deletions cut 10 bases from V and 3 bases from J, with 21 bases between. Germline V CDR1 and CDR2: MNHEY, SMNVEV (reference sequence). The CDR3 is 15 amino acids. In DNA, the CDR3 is TGTGCCACCCGGACAATCGGTGGCGTGGACACTGAAGCTTTCTTT. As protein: CATRTIGGVDTEAFF.

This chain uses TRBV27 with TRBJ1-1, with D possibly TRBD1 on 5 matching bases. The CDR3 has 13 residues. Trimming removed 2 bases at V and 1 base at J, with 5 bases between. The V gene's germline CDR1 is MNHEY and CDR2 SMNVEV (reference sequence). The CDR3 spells CASSLTGNTEAFF. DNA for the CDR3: TGTGCCAGCAGTTTAACAGGGAACACTGAAGCTTTCTTT.

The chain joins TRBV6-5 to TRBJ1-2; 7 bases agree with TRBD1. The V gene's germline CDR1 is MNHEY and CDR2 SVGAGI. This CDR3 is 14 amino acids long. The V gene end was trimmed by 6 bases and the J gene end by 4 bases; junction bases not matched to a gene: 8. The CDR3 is CASRDRRESYGYTF. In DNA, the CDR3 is TGTGCCAGCAGGGACAGGAGGGAAAGCTATGGCTACACCTTC.

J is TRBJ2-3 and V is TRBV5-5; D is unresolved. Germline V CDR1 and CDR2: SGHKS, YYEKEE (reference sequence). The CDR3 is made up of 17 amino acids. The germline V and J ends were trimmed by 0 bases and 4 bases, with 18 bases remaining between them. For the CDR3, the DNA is TGTGCCAGCAGCTTGGGGGTTGGAGACCGGCCACCAGATACGCAGTATTTT. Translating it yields CASSLGVGDRPPDTQYF.

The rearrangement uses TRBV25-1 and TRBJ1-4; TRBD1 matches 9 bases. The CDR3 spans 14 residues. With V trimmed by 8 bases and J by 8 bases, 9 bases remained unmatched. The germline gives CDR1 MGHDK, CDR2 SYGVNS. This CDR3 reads CASHRGPVGEKLFF. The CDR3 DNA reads TGTGCCAGCCACAGGGGGCCGGTCGGCGAAAAACTGTTTTTT.

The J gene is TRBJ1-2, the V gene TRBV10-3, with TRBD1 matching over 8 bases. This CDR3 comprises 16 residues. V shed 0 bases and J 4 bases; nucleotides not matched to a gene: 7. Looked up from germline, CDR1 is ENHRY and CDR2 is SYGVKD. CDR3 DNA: TGTGCCATCAGTGAGTCGACAGGGGCATCGACCTATGGCTACACCTTC. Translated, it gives CAISESTGASTYGYTF.

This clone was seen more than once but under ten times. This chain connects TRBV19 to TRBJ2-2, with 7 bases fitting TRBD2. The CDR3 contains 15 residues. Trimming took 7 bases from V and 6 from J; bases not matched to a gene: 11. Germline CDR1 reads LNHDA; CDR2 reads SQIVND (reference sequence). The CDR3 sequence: CASTDWGGWAGELFF. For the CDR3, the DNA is TGTGCCAGTACCGATTGGGGGGGATGGGCCGGGGAGCTGTTTTTT.

CDR3 bases: TGTGCCAGCTCACCTTCCGGCGGGACAGGGATGGGAAAACTGTTTTTT. Translated: CASSPSGGTGMGKLFF. The chain is built from TRBV18 and TRBJ1-4, with 9 bases lining up with TRBD1. Trimming took 3 bases from V and 10 from J; bases not matched to a gene: 12. CDR1 and CDR2 from the germline V gene are KGHSH and LQKENI. This CDR3 region has 16 residues.

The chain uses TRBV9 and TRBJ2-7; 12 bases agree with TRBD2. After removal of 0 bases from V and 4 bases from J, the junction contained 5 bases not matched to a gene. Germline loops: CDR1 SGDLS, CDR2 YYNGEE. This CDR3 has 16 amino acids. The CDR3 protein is CASSVAFGLAGYEQYF. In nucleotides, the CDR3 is TGTGCCAGCAGCGTAGCTTTTGGACTAGCGGGGTACGAGCAGTACTTC.

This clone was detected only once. In DNA form, the CDR3 reads TGTGCCAGCAGCACACAGGGGCGGGATACGCAGTATTTT. It translates to CASSTQGRDTQYF. This chain uses TRBV7-2 with TRBJ2-3; TRBD1 matches 7 bases. CDR1 and CDR2 from the germline V gene are SGHTA and FQGNSA. The CDR3 extends over 13 amino acids. Trimming took 5 bases from V and 6 from J; bases not matched to a gene: 5.

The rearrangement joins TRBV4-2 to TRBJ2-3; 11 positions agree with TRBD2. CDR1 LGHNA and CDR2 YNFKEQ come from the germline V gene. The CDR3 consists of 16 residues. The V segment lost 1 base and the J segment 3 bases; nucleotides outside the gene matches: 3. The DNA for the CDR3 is TGTGCCAGCAGCCAAGTAGCGGGGGGGGGAACAGATACGCAGTATTTT. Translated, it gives CASSQVAGGGTDTQYF.